The rows below give T cell receptor beta chains drawn from one sample of a study of shared clonotypes between healthy human individuals. Profiling relied on immunoSEQ multiplex PCR, and the TCRdb table lists in-frame clones only, not all of them. The sample yields roughly 2.4 million clones, 95% seen once. Sequencing was performed on naive CD4+ T cells sorted from blood. The receptors stem from a man younger than 35 in good health. Each CDR3 is given with its conserved first and last residue. Clone size is shown for a subset of rows, as once, few, many or a class of expanded clone.

size,J,V,CDR3
NA,TRBJ2-7,TRBV5-6,CASSLGQGSEQYF
NA,TRBJ1-1,TRBV9,CASSVLASSYTEAFF
NA,TRBJ2-3,TRBV5-1,CASAQLASSSDTQYF
NA,TRBJ2-1,TRBV28,CASSPRWQPGFF
NA,TRBJ2-2,TRBV7-8,CASTPWTSYTGELFF
NA,TRBJ2-5,TRBV5-4,CASSLGGEGETQYF
once,TRBJ1-1,TRBV27,CASSSPGQGKTEAFF
NA,TRBJ1-1,TRBV6-6,CASRPGTAPTEAFF
NA,TRBJ1-2,TRBV11-1,CASSLVGRDDYGYTF
NA,TRBJ2-3,TRBV5-1,CASSLALTQTTDTQYF
NA,TRBJ1-1,TRBV6-5,CASSYGPGVNTEAFF
NA,TRBJ2-5,TRBV7-9,CASSPDRQETQYF
NA,TRBJ2-7,TRBV6-1,CASREPGQRYEQYF
NA,TRBJ1-2,TRBV15,CATSRDPGDGYTF
NA,TRBJ2-5,TRBV4-1,CASSQGWTGTQETQYF
NA,TRBJ1-2,TRBV18,CASSQRQGDGYTF
once,TRBJ2-3,TRBV5-1,CASSLDNSDTQYF